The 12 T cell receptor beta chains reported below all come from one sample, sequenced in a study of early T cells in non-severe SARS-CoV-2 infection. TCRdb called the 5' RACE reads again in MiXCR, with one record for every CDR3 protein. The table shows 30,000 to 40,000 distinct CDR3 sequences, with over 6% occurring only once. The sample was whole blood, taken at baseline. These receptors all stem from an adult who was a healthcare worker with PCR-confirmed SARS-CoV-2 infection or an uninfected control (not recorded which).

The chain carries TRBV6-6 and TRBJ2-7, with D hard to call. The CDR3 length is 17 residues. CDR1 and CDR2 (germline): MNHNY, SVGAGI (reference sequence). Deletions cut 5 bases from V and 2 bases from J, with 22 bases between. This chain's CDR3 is CASSPASVTLEAYEQYF. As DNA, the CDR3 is TGTGCCAGCAGTCCGGCAAGCGTGACTCTCGAGGCCTACGAGCAGTACTTC.

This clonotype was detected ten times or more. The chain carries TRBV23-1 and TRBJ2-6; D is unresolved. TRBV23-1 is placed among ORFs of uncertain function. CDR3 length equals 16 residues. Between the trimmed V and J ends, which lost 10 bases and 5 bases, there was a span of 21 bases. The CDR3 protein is CATPFRVYVWANVLTF. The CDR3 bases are TGCGCCACCCCGTTTAGGGTGTATGTTTGGGCCAACGTCCTGACTTTC.

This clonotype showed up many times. CDR3 region: CASRPMGSDYGYTF. The CDR3 DNA reads as TGTGCCAGCAGGCCCATGGGGAGCGACTATGGCTACACCTTC. This rearrangement joins TRBV28 to TRBJ1-2; D ambiguous. V shed 6 bases and J shed 3 bases, with 14 bases lying between them. Germline V gene lookup returns CDR1 MDHEN and CDR2 SYDVKM. CDR3 size: 14 residues.

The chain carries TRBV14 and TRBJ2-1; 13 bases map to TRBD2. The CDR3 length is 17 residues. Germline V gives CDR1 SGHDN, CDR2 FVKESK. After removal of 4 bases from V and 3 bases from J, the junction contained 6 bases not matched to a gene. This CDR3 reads CASSPRLAGGGYNEQFF. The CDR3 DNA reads TGTGCCAGCAGCCCCCGACTAGCGGGAGGAGGCTACAATGAGCAGTTCTTC.

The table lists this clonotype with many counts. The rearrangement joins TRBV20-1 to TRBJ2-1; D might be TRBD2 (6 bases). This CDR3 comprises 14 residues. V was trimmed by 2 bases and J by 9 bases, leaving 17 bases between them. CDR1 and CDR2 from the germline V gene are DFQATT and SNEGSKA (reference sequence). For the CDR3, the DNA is TGCAGTGCTAGAAGTGGACGGGAGTTGGTTGAGCAGTTCTTC. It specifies CSARSGRELVEQFF.

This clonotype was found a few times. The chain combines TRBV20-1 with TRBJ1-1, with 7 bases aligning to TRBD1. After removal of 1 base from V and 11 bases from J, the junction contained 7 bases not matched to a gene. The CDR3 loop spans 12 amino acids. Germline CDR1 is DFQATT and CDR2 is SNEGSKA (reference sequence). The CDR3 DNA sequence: TGCAGTGCTAGAGTAGTTGGCAGGGGGGCTTTCTTT. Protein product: CSARVVGRGAFF.

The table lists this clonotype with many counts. CDR3 loop: CASSSGLANTGELFF. The CDR3 DNA reads TGTGCCAGCAGCTCGGGACTAGCGAACACCGGGGAGCTGTTTTTT. This chain joins TRBV7-2 and TRBJ2-2; TRBD2 matches at 8 bases. The CDR3 runs 15 residues. Trimming at V came to 4 bases and at J to 0 bases, leaving 1 base not matched to a gene. The germline CDR1 and CDR2 sequences are SGHTA and FQGNSA.

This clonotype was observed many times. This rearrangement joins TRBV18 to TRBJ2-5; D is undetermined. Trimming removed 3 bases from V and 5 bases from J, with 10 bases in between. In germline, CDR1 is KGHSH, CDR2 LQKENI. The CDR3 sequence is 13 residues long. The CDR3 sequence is CASSPNARETQYF. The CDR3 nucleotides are TGTGCCAGCTCACCGAATGCCCGGGAGACCCAGTACTTC.

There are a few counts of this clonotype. CDR3 nucleotide sequence: TGCGCCAGCAGTGATCGGATCCGCAATCAGCCCCAGCATTTT. This codes for CASSDRIRNQPQHF. This rearrangement joins TRBV10-2 to TRBJ1-5; D not resolved. The V and J ends lost 3 bases and 2 bases respectively, with 8 bases between them. This CDR3 has 14 residues. The V gene's germline CDR1 is WSHSY and CDR2 SAAADI.

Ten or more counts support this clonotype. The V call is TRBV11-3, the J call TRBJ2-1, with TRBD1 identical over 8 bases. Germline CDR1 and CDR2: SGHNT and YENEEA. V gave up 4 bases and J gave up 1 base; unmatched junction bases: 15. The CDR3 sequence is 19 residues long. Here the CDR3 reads CASSSPTFETGVSYNEQFF. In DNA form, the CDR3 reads TGTGCCAGCAGCTCGCCCACCTTCGAGACAGGGGTATCCTACAATGAGCAGTTCTTC.

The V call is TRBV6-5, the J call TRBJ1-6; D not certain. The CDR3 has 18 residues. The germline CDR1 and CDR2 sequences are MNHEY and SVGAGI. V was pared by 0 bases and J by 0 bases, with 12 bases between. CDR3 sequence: CASSYSIPGSSYNSPLHF. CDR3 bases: TGTGCCAGCAGTTACTCGATTCCAGGAAGCTCCTATAATTCACCCCTCCACTTT.

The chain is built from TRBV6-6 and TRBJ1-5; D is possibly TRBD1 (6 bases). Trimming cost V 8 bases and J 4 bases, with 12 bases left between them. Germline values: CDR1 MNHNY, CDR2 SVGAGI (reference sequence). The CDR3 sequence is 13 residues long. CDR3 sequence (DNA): TGTGCCAGCGGGGGGGCCAAGAATCAGCCCCAGCATTTT. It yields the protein CASGGAKNQPQHF.